The clone carrying this TCR beta chain was recorded at least ten times. The source of the sample is a study of naive and memory T cell subsets. The CDR3 length is 14 residues. V was clipped by 6 bases and J by 3 bases, with 14 bases between them. CDR1 is MGHDK, CDR2 SYGVNS, per germline. Both TRBC1 and TRBC2 were covered by a beta constant-region primer of two equimolar oligonucleotides. A 12-nucleotide UMI and the SP2 primer were added to the cDNA 3' end by oligonucleotide ligation. TCRdb ran MiXCR on the UMI-ligation and nested PCR reads and lists one entry per CDR3 protein. The top ten clones hold around 18% of a sample with about 21,000 distinct CDR3 sequences, roughly 11% of them seen once.

The TCR originated in a human donor in good health. The chain couples TRBV25-1 to TRBJ1-1; D is unresolved. Sequencing was carried out using central memory CD8+ T cells from blood. The CDR3 DNA reads as TGTGCCAGCAGCAACATGGGCCGAGACACTGAAGCTTTCTTT. This sequence encodes CASSNMGRDTEAFF.